The 8 T cell receptor beta chains listed next were all sequenced from one sample in a study of T cell responses to AZD1222 COVID-19 vaccine. The data were produced by immunoSEQ multiplex PCR, yet TCRdb's version contains in-frame clones alone and is incomplete. The table includes some 130,000 clones, about 93% detected once. This specimen consisted of peripheral blood, obtained on day 0 of AZD1222 vaccination. These receptors came from an adult in good health.

This sequence joins TRBV19 and TRBJ1-2; TRBD1 matches 7 bases. The CDR3 extends over 12 amino acids. Germline V CDR1 and CDR2: LNHDA, SQIVND (reference sequence). Trimming took 7 bases from V and 8 from J; bases not matched to a gene: 7. The CDR3 DNA reads as TGTGCCAGTAAAGAGGGGGCGTGGGGCTACACCTTC. Translating gives CASKEGAWGYTF.

This clone appeared a few times. The chain uses TRBV5-4 and TRBJ1-3, with a possible D match to TRBD1 (6 bases). This CDR3 has 14 residues. Germline values: CDR1 SGHNT, CDR2 YYREEE (reference sequence). The germline V and J ends were trimmed by 5 bases and 5 bases, with 14 bases remaining between them. CDR3: CASSFAGDRNTIYF. The CDR3 bases are TGTGCCAGCAGTTTCGCAGGGGACCGAAACACCATATATTTT. The entire variable domain, with the rest obtained from reference TRBV5-4 and TRBJ1-3, is as follows: ETGVTQSPTHLIKTRGQQVTLRCSSQSGHNTVSWYQQALGQGPQFIFQYYREEENGRGNFPPRFSGLQFPNYSSELNVNALELDDSALYLCASSFAGDRNTIYFGEGSWLTVV.

The genes are TRBV1 and TRBJ1-4; the table's TRBD1 call for D was not verified on the DNA. TRBV1 is designated a pseudogene. The length of the CDR3 is 15 residues. CDR3 loop: CTSSQDDRGSEKLFF. The CDR3 DNA is TGCACCAGCAGCCAGGACGACAGGGGGAGTGAAAAACTGTTTTTT.

The chain couples TRBV10-1 to TRBJ1-2; D may be TRBD1 (6 bases). V gave up 9 bases and J gave up 5 bases, with 22 bases separating them. The CDR3 runs 15 residues. CDR1 is WNHNN and CDR2 is SYGVQD in the germline V gene (reference sequence). The CDR3 loop reads CARQIRDTRLYGYTF. The CDR3 DNA follows: TGCGCCAGACAGATCCGGGACACACGTCTTTATGGCTACACCTTC.

The chain couples TRBV19 to TRBJ1-1; 8 bases line up with TRBD1. The V gene end was trimmed by 7 bases and the J gene end by 1 base; junction bases not matched to a gene: 8. Germline V CDR1 and CDR2: LNHDA, SQIVND (reference sequence). CDR3 size: 15 residues. CDR3 sequence (DNA): TGTGCCAGTACCGAGTACACAGGGGGGAACACTGAAGCTTTCTTT. Encoded protein: CASTEYTGGNTEAFF.

The sample holds one count of this clone. This chain links TRBV27 with TRBJ1-2; D uncertain. The germline V gene encodes CDR1 MNHEY and CDR2 SMNVEV (reference sequence). Trimming left V 5 bases short and J 6 bases short, with 13 bases between. The CDR3 has 13 amino acids. CDR3 sequence: CASSARTTDGYTF. CDR3 DNA sequence: TGTGCCAGCAGTGCGCGCACGACCGATGGCTACACCTTC.

The V gene is TRBV7-2, the J gene TRBJ1-1, with D uncertain. V was cut by 5 bases and J by 3 bases, with 16 bases left in between. This CDR3 is 15 amino acids long. CDR1 and CDR2 (germline): SGHTA, FQGNSA. CDR3 coding DNA: TGTGCCAGCAGCCCACGGGGATCAGGCGACACTGAAGCTTTCTTT. This gives the protein CASSPRGSGDTEAFF.

The chain employs TRBV9 and TRBJ1-3; 10 bases agree with TRBD1. The germline CDR1 and CDR2 sequences are SGDLS and YYNGEE. Losses at the gene ends were 2 bases for V and 3 bases for J; bases not matched to a gene: 5. The CDR3 loop spans 16 amino acids. Here the CDR3 reads CASSVSDRGLGNTIYF. DNA for the CDR3: TGTGCCAGCAGCGTTAGTGACAGGGGGCTTGGAAACACCATATATTTT. Using reference TRBV9 and TRBJ1-3 for the parts outside the CDR3, the full variable domain is DSGVTQTPKHLITATGQRVTLRCSPRSGDLSVYWYQQSLDQGLQFLIQYYNGEERAKGNILERFSAQQFPDLHSELNLSSLELGDSALYFCASSVSDRGLGNTIYFGEGSWLTVV.